This entry lists 18 T cell receptor beta chains sequenced from one sample in a study of T cells in Graves' hyperthyroidism and ophthalmopathy. TCR beta CDR3 regions were amplified from RNA transcripts. First-round RT-PCR with HTBI primers amplified the TCR CDR3 region. TCRdb reprocessed the multiplex PCR reads via MiXCR and lists one record per CDR3 protein. The sample includes under 700,000 distinct CDR3 sequences, 16% of them seen just once. Sequencing was performed on blood. The receptors here all came from a woman between 18 and 30 years old with Graves' hyperthyroidism.

This clonotype was found many times. The V gene is TRBV2, the J gene TRBJ1-6, with 12 positions matching TRBD1. The J segment lost 10 bases and the V segment lost 6 bases, leaving 7 bases of the junction unmatched. Germline V gene sequence: CDR1 SNHLY, CDR2 FYNNEI. This CDR3 is built from 15 residues. The CDR3 bases are TGTGCCAGCAGGAGGGACAGGGGGCTGTTATCACCCCTCCACTTT. Protein product: CASRRDRGLLSPLHF.

The rearrangement links TRBV9 to TRBJ2-7; D is uncertain. V was clipped by 3 bases and J by 3 bases, with 13 bases between them. In germline, CDR1 is SGDLS, CDR2 YYNGEE. CDR3 length equals 14 residues. The CDR3 loop reads CASSAGSPGYEQYF. For the CDR3, the DNA is TGTGCCAGCAGCGCCGGAAGTCCCGGCTACGAGCAGTACTTC.

This clonotype was observed a handful of times. DNA for the CDR3: TGTGCCAGCAGCTTAGATTGGGGAGGGGGATCACCCCTCCACTTT. It is translated as CASSLDWGGGSPLHF. The V and J genes are TRBV11-2 and TRBJ1-6, with D tentatively TRBD1 (6 bases). This CDR3 comprises 15 residues. CDR1 and CDR2 (germline): SGHAT, FQNNGV. Trimming removed 0 bases at V and 10 bases at J, with 13 bases between.

V and J are TRBV5-6 and TRBJ2-3; weak D call: TRBD1 (5 bases). The CDR3 is 16 residues long. Trimming left V 0 bases short and J 3 bases short, with 14 bases between. Germline V gene lookup returns CDR1 SGHDT and CDR2 YYEEEE. In nucleotides, the CDR3 is TGTGCCAGCAGCTTGGAAAGGGGATTGGTGACAGATACGCAGTATTTT. Encoded protein: CASSLERGLVTDTQYF.

The gene calls are TRBV19 and TRBJ1-1; tentatively, D is TRBD1 (5 bases). The CDR3 is 13 amino acids. Germline V gene data show CDR1 as LNHDA and CDR2 as SQIVND (reference sequence). V was cut by 3 bases and J by 1 base, with 6 bases left in between. The CDR3 bases are TGTGCCAGTAGTATCGGGGCGAACACTGAAGCTTTCTTT. Translating it yields CASSIGANTEAFF.

This clonotype was found many times. This chain connects TRBV28 to TRBJ2-7; 7 positions match TRBD2. Germline lookup yields CDR1 MDHEN and CDR2 SYDVKM. Trimming cost V 4 bases and J 3 bases; bases outside gene matches: 12. The CDR3 sequence is 16 residues long. The CDR3 bases are TGTGCCAGCAGTTCAACAACCCGGGACTACGGCTACGAGCAGTACTTC. The encoded protein is CASSSTTRDYGYEQYF.

Ten or more counts support this clonotype. This chain links TRBV29-1 with TRBJ2-1; TRBD1 aligns across 9 bases. Germline assignment: CDR1 SQVTM and CDR2 ANQGSEA. The CDR3 spans 13 residues. Trimming removed 6 bases from V and 8 bases from J; junction bases left unmatched: 8. The CDR3 coding sequence is TGCAGCGTGAACCGGGACAGGGTAGATGAGCAGTTCTTC. Translating gives CSVNRDRVDEQFF.

This clonotype was seen ten or more times. The chain has TRBV7-2 and TRBJ2-7; weak D call: TRBD1 (6 bases). Germline loops: CDR1 SGHTA, CDR2 FQGNSA. The ends were cut back, 5 bases at V and 6 bases at J, with 11 bases in the middle. CDR3 length: 12 residues. CDR3 protein: CASSQGPLEQYF. As DNA, the CDR3 is TGTGCCAGCAGCCAGGGGCCTCTCGAGCAGTACTTC.

The J gene is TRBJ1-2, the V gene TRBV7-9, with D possibly TRBD1 on 6 matching bases. The CDR3 runs 14 residues. V was clipped by 1 base and J by 3 bases, with 9 bases between them. Germline CDR1 is SEHNR and CDR2 is FQNEAQ (reference sequence). CDR3 region: CASSLGDKDYGYTF. CDR3 DNA sequence: TGTGCCAGCAGCTTAGGGGACAAAGACTATGGCTACACCTTC.

Many counts were recorded for this clonotype. The chain uses TRBV18 and TRBJ1-1; no clear D gene. Germline V gene lookup returns CDR1 KGHSH and CDR2 LQKENI. Trimming stripped 3 bases from V and 8 bases from J, with 10 bases between. CDR3 length equals 12 residues. CDR3 nucleotides: TGTGCCAGCTCACCTCGGACGGTCGAAGCTTTCTTT. As protein: CASSPRTVEAFF.

The DNA of the CDR3 is TGTGCCAGCTCACCACGGACAGGCCAGCTGAACACTGAAGCTTTCTTT. It codes for CASSPRTGQLNTEAFF. The V gene is TRBV18, the J gene TRBJ1-1; TRBD1 aligns across 7 bases. The CDR3 is 16 amino acids. Germline CDR1 and CDR2: KGHSH and LQKENI. The V gene end was trimmed by 1 base and the J gene end by 0 bases; junction bases not matched to a gene: 5.

The chain is built from TRBV30 and TRBJ1-6; no firm D call. CDR1 is GTSNPN and CDR2 is SVGIG in the germline V gene (reference sequence). This CDR3 region has 15 residues. V was pared by 0 bases and J by 6 bases, with 12 bases between. DNA for the CDR3: TGTGCCTGGAGTGTAGGCCGATGGGGTAATTCACCCCTCCACTTT. As protein: CAWSVGRWGNSPLHF.

V gene TRBV6-1 combines with J gene TRBJ2-3, with D perhaps matching TRBD1 or TRBD2 (5 bases each). CDR1 and CDR2 (germline): MNHNS, SASEGT. With 8 bases removed from V and 2 bases from J, the gap between germline ends came to 17 bases. The CDR3 sequence is 15 residues long. CDR3 DNA: TGTGCCAGCCTATCGGGGCCTCCGTACACAGATACGCAGTATTTT. Translated: CASLSGPPYTDTQYF.

This clonotype turned up a few times. The chain couples TRBV25-1 to TRBJ2-3; 9 bases map to TRBD2. Germline CDR1 is MGHDK and CDR2 is SYGVNS. The J segment lost 2 bases and the V segment lost 8 bases, leaving 8 bases of the junction unmatched. This CDR3 spans 15 amino acids. The CDR3 DNA reads as TGTGCCAGCGCCCGGACTAGCGTCTACACAGATACGCAGTATTTT. Its protein product is CASARTSVYTDTQYF.

This clonotype was seen repeatedly, ten times or more. This chain links TRBV6-2 or TRBV6-3 with TRBJ1-2, with TRBD1 as a possible D gene (5 bases). Trimming pared 6 bases from V and 4 bases from J, leaving 15 bases between. This CDR3 spans 14 amino acids. Germline loops: CDR1 MNHEY, CDR2 SVGEGT. The CDR3 protein is CASRGAFRTYGYTF. In nucleotides, the CDR3 is TGTGCCAGCAGAGGGGCCTTCAGGACCTATGGCTACACCTTC.

The V and J genes are TRBV19 and TRBJ1-1, with 8 bases matching TRBD1. Germline V gene sequence: CDR1 LNHDA, CDR2 SQIVND (reference sequence). The V and J ends lost 7 bases and 9 bases, in that order; junction bases with no gene match: 10. CDR3 length: 13 amino acids. Written as DNA, the CDR3 is TGTGCCAGTACTCCCACCGGGGACAGGAAAGCTTTCTTT. Translating it yields CASTPTGDRKAFF.

Comment on this clonotype: It may be a read error: a sequence one base away is much more abundant. CDR3 coding DNA: TGTGCCAACAGCCCACAGACAGGGGACTATGGCTACACCTTC. Protein sequence: CANSPQTGDYGYTF. The chain employs TRBV7-2 and TRBJ1-2; 8 nucleotides line up with TRBD1. CDR3 length equals 14 residues. The V gene's germline CDR1 is SGHTA and CDR2 FQGNSA.

This chain connects TRBV12-3 or TRBV12-4 to TRBJ2-1; D gene ambiguous. The V end was cut by 6 bases, the J end by 2 bases, with 20 bases between. CDR3 length: 17 amino acids. The CDR3 reads CASRIPLGRATYNEQFF. DNA for the CDR3: TGTGCCAGCAGGATCCCTTTAGGCCGGGCGACCTACAATGAGCAGTTCTTC.